Each of the 9 T cell receptor beta chains below was sequenced from the same sample in a study of T cells in localized non-small cell lung cancer. TCRdb's copy holds only in-frame clones and misses some; the assay was immunoSEQ multiplex PCR. The sample holds about 39,000 clones, around 79% seen once. The sequences come from PBMCs, collected before any cancer treatment. The origin of the receptors is a woman aged 40-69 years with stage II squamous cell lung carcinoma.

This chain joins TRBV5-6 and TRBJ1-5; the D gene is possibly TRBD1 (6 bases). This CDR3 has 15 amino acids. Per the germline V gene, CDR1 is SGHDT and CDR2 is YYEEEE. V was trimmed by 1 base and J by 2 bases, leaving 10 bases between them. CDR3 protein: CASSLKGEGNQPQHF. CDR3 DNA sequence: TGTGCCAGCAGCTTGAAGGGGGAGGGCAATCAGCCCCAGCATTTT.

This chain links TRBV19 with TRBJ1-5; a possible D gene is TRBD1 (5 bases). The CDR3 extends over 16 amino acids. In germline, CDR1 is LNHDA, CDR2 SQIVND (reference sequence). V was trimmed by 4 bases and J by 1 base, leaving 14 bases between them. As DNA, the CDR3 is TGTGCCAGTAGTAGGGGCGGGGATTGGAGCAATCAGCCCCAGCATTTT. Translating it yields CASSRGGDWSNQPQHF.

This clone was detected once. Different DNA sequences within this sample yield the same CDR3. V and J are TRBV19 and TRBJ1-5, with unresolved D. The CDR3 consists of 14 residues. Germline lookup yields CDR1 LNHDA and CDR2 SQIVND (reference sequence). Trimming took off 2 bases at V and 0 bases at J, with 5 bases between the two ends. This CDR3 is CASSIQSSNQPQHF. The CDR3 coding sequence is TGTGCCAGTAGTATACAGTCTAGCAATCAGCCCCAGCATTTT.

The rearrangement uses TRBV28 and TRBJ1-5, with TRBD1 as a possible D gene (6 bases). The CDR3 extends over 15 amino acids. Per germline, CDR1 MDHEN and CDR2 SYDVKM. Trimming removed 3 bases at V and 5 bases at J, with 14 bases between. CDR3 DNA sequence: TGTGCCAGCAGTTTCGGGGGCAGGGATTATCAGCCCCAGCATTTT. Translated, it gives CASSFGGRDYQPQHF.

The chain has TRBV6-6 and TRBJ2-1; D is unresolved. The CDR3 spans 13 residues. Germline V gene sequence: CDR1 MNHNY, CDR2 SVGAGI (reference sequence). Deletions cut 7 bases from V and 0 bases from J, with 7 bases between. The CDR3 protein is CASTTGSYNEQFF. The CDR3 coding sequence is TGTGCCAGCACCACGGGCTCCTACAATGAGCAGTTCTTC.

The CDR3 DNA is TGTGCCAGCAAATCTAGCGCCGCGAACACCGGGGAGCTGTTTTTT. This encodes CASKSSAANTGELFF. The gene calls are TRBV6-5 and TRBJ2-2; TRBD2 might be the D (6 bases). V shed 7 bases and J shed 0 bases, with 12 bases lying between them. Per germline, CDR1 MNHEY and CDR2 SVGAGI. This CDR3 is 15 amino acids long.

The chain couples TRBV5-6 to TRBJ2-3, with D possibly TRBD2 on 6 matching bases. Germline CDR1 and CDR2: SGHDT and YYEEEE. The CDR3 has 14 residues. V shed 6 bases and J shed 0 bases, with 11 bases lying between them. Here the CDR3 DNA reads TGTGCCAGCAACGGGGGATTAAGCACAGATACGCAGTATTTT. Translated: CASNGGLSTDTQYF.

The V and J genes are TRBV6-6 and TRBJ2-3, with D perhaps TRBD1 (5 bases). CDR1 is MNHNY and CDR2 is SVGAGI in the germline V gene (reference sequence). V dropped 5 bases and J dropped 6 bases, with 12 bases sitting between them. The CDR3 sequence is 13 residues long. The CDR3 reads CASSGASGDTQYF. The DNA for the CDR3 is TGTGCCAGCAGTGGGGCCTCGGGCGATACGCAGTATTTT.

V is TRBV9 and J is TRBJ2-2, with TRBD2 matching 8 bases. Germline-derived CDR1 and CDR2 are SGDLS and YYNGEE. Germline trimming cut 0 bases from V and 4 bases from J; bases unmatched to any gene: 2. The CDR3 extends over 15 amino acids. Here the CDR3 DNA reads TGTGCCAGCAGCGTAGGGACTAGCAGCACCGGGGAGCTGTTTTTT. Translating it yields CASSVGTSSTGELFF.